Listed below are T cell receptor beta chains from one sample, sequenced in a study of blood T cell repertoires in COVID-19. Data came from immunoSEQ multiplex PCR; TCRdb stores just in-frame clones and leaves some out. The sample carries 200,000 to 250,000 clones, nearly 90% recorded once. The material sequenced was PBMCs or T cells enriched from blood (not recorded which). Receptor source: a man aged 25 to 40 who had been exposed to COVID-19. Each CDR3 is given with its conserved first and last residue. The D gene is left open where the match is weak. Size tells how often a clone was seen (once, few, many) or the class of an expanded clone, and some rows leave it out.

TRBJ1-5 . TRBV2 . CASTENRAHSNQPQHF TGTGCCAGCACCGAAAACAGGGCACATAGCAATCAGCCCCAGCATTTT
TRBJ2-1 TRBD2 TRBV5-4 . CASSLSRGGLNEQFF TGTGCCAGCAGCTTGTCACGGGGGGGCCTCAATGAGCAGTTCTTC
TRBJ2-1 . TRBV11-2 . CASSVGSENEQFF TGTGCCAGCAGCGTCGGGAGCGAGAATGAGCAGTTCTTC
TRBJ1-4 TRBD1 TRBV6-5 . CASRPPGQAEKLFF TGTGCCAGCAGGCCCCCGGGACAGGCTGAAAAACTGTTTTTT
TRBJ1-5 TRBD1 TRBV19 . CASEDDRGVSMPQHF TGTGCCAGCGAAGACGACAGGGGGGTTTCGATGCCCCAGCATTTT
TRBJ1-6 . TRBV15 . CATSRDWGGAGGSPLHF TGTGCCACCAGCAGAGATTGGGGAGGGGCCGGTGGGTCACCCCTCCACTTT
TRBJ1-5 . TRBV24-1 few CATSDGQGNQPQHF TGTGCCACCAGTGATGGCCAGGGGAATCAGCCCCAGCATTTT
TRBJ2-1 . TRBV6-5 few CASSPGGRVEQFF TGTGCCAGCAGTCCCGGCGGCAGGGTTGAGCAGTTCTTC
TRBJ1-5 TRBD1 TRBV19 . CASSRPRTGKVQPQHF TGTGCCAGTAGCAGACCTCGGACAGGGAAGGTGCAGCCCCAGCATTTT
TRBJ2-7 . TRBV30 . CAWDRDFETNSYEQYF TGTGCCTGGGACCGAGATTTCGAAACTAACTCCTACGAGCAGTACTTC
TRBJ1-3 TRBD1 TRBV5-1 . CASSFQQGTAGNTIYF TGCGCCAGCAGCTTCCAACAGGGGACTGCGGGAAACACCATATATTTT
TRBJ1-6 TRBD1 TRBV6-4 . CASSDSPQGIGSPLHF TGTGCCAGCAGTGACTCGCCACAGGGGATAGGATCACCCCTCCACTTT
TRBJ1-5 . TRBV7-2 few CASSSGYQPQHF TGTGCCAGCAGCTCGGGGTACCAGCCCCAGCATTTT
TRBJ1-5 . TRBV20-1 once CSASSGTGNQPQHF TGCAGTGCTAGTTCCGGCACAGGGAACCAGCCCCAGCATTTT
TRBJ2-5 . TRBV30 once CAGTGTSTVTQYF TGTGCCGGTACCGGGACTTCCACGGTGACCCAGTACTTC
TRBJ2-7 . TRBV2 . CASSSGAAYEQYF TGTGCCAGCAGTAGTGGGGCCGCCTACGAGCAGTACTTC
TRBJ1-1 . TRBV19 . CASSKDSGGTEAFF TGTGCCAGTAGTAAGGACAGCGGTGGTACTGAAGCTTTCTTT
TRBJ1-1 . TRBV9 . CASSVPPQGMGTEAFF TGTGCCAGCAGCGTCCCCCCACAGGGAATGGGCACTGAAGCTTTCTTT
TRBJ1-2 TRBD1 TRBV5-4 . CASSLGQVRGYTF TGTGCCAGCAGCTTAGGACAGGTCCGGGGCTACACCTTC
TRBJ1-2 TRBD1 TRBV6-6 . CASRGDRGPTGYTF TGTGCCAGCAGGGGGGACAGGGGACCAACGGGCTACACCTTC
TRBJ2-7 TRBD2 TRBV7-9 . CASSPMVGGEYEQYF TGTGCCAGCAGCCCCATGGTCGGGGGGGAGTACGAGCAGTACTTC
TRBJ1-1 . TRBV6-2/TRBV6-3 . CASSYSGGREAFF TGTGCCAGCAGTTACTCCGGAGGGCGCGAAGCTTTCTTT
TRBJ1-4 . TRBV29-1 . CSVEIENEKLFF TGCAGCGTTGAAATAGAAAACGAAAAACTGTTTTTT
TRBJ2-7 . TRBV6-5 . CASKGLRDEQYF TGTGCCAGCAAAGGACTCCGGGACGAGCAGTACTTC
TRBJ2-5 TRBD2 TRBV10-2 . CASSDFRLAGGQETQYF TGCGCCAGCAGTGATTTTCGACTAGCGGGGGGGCAGGAGACCCAGTACTTC